This T cell receptor (beta chain) originates from a study of patients and donors after allogeneic stem cell transplantation. The CDR3 consists of 19 residues. Germline V lookup: CDR1 GTSNPN, CDR2 SVGIG (reference sequence). Trimming shortened V by 2 bases and J by 0 bases, and 23 bases separated the two germline ends. From the RT-PCR reads, TCRdb called clonotypes with MiXCR, one entry per CDR3 protein. This sample has roughly 140,000 distinct CDR3 sequences, with 37% found just once. Sequencing input: blood, either unsorted or a sorted T cell fraction (not recorded which). The chain uses TRBV30 and TRBJ1-5; perhaps TRBD1 as D (6 bases). The clonotype originates from a human donor who was either an allogeneic HSCT recipient or a stem cell or donor lymphocyte infusion donor (not recorded which). It is not recorded whose cells these are; they may come from a transplant donor. The CDR3 sequence: CAWSHTVGQPLYSNQPQHF. DNA of the CDR3: TGTGCCTGGAGTCATACGGTGGGACAACCACTCTATAGCAATCAGCCCCAGCATTTT.